Shown below are 30 T cell receptor beta chains from a single sample sequenced in a study of T cells in Graves' hyperthyroidism and ophthalmopathy. TCR beta CDR3 region amplification was performed from RNA transcripts. TCR CDR3 underwent first-round RT-PCR with the HTBI primer set. A single record per CDR3 protein comes from TCRdb applying MiXCR to the multiplex PCR reads. This table holds 600,000 or so distinct CDR3 sequences, around 14% found once. Material for sequencing was blood. The receptors were sampled from a woman between 18 and 30 years old with Graves' ophthalmopathy.

This clonotype was detected ten times or more. The V call is TRBV27, the J call TRBJ2-1, with D uncertain. This CDR3 contains 15 residues. V shed 5 bases and J shed 0 bases, with 11 bases lying between them. CDR1 and CDR2 (germline): MNHEY, SMNVEV (reference sequence). CDR3 region: CASSIVQPSYNEQFF. The CDR3 DNA reads TGTGCCAGCAGTATTGTACAGCCCTCCTACAATGAGCAGTTCTTC.

Concerning this clonotype itself: A read error may explain this, as a much larger clone is one base away. The chain couples TRBV27 to TRBJ2-1; TRBD1 might be the D (5 bases). Per the germline V gene, CDR1 is MNHEY and CDR2 is SMNVEV (reference sequence). V was shortened by 5 bases and J by 8 bases, with 13 bases between the two germline ends. The CDR3 covers 13 residues. CDR3 amino acids: CASSLYLGDEQFF. CDR3 DNA: TGTGCCAGCAGTCTCTACCTAGGGGATGAGCAGTTCTTC.

This clonotype was picked up a small number of times. The chain carries TRBV7-8 and TRBJ2-1; TRBD1 aligns across 9 bases. The trim removed 1 base at V and 7 bases at J, leaving 8 bases unmatched. The CDR3 is made up of 16 amino acids. Germline values: CDR1 SGHVS, CDR2 FQNEAQ. CDR3 region: CASSLVPDRGRNEQFF. Here the CDR3 DNA reads TGTGCCAGCAGCTTAGTCCCCGACAGGGGGAGGAATGAGCAGTTCTTC.

This clonotype was detected many times. The chain joins TRBV6-2 or TRBV6-3 to TRBJ2-3; no reliable D call. This CDR3 is built from 16 residues. The ends were cut back, 1 base at V and 0 bases at J, with 11 bases in the middle. Germline CDR1 reads MNHEY; CDR2 reads SVGEGT. The chain's CDR3 is CASSYLRHPSTDTQYF. CDR3 sequence (DNA): TGTGCCAGCAGTTACTTGAGGCATCCAAGCACAGATACGCAGTATTTT.

The rearrangement joins TRBV20-1 to TRBJ2-7; perhaps TRBD2 as D (6 bases). V was trimmed by 1 base and J by 4 bases, leaving 14 bases between them. In germline, CDR1 is DFQATT, CDR2 SNEGSKA (reference sequence). The CDR3 spans 14 residues. CDR3 loop: CSARGGGTLYEQYF. CDR3 nucleotides: TGCAGTGCTAGAGGAGGAGGGACTCTGTACGAGCAGTACTTC.

This clonotype appeared many times. The V and J genes are TRBV29-1 and TRBJ1-1, with D perhaps TRBD1 (5 bases). The CDR3 runs to 15 residues. Per the germline V gene, CDR1 is SQVTM and CDR2 is ANQGSEA. The ends were cut back, 0 bases at V and 0 bases at J, with 11 bases in the middle. Here the CDR3 reads CSVEDQLGVNTEAFF. The CDR3 nucleotides read TGCAGCGTTGAAGATCAATTGGGGGTGAACACTGAAGCTTTCTTT.

The V and J genes are TRBV12-5 and TRBJ1-1; D perhaps matches TRBD1 (5 bases). The CDR3 length is 12 residues. V shed 10 bases and J shed 4 bases, with 13 bases lying between them. Germline V CDR1 and CDR2: LGHNT, FRNRAP. The CDR3 DNA sequence: TGTGCTAAAACGGGGGAGGGCACTGAAGCTTTCTTT. This codes for CAKTGEGTEAFF. The full variable domain, completed using reference TRBV12-5 and TRBJ1-1, is DARVTQTPRHKVTEMGQEVTMRCQPILGHNTVFWYRQTMMQGLELLAYFRNRAPLDDSGMPKDRFSAEMPDATLATLKIQPSEPRDSAVYFCAKTGEGTEAFFGQGTRLTVV.

The CDR3, as DNA: TGCAGTGCTACAGGACAGGCTGGCGGTGAAGCTTTCTTT. Translating it yields CSATGQAGGEAFF. The chain recombines TRBV20-1 with TRBJ1-1; TRBD1 aligns across 7 bases. V trimming: 4 bases; J trimming: 7 bases; junction bases outside the gene matches: 9. The CDR3 has 13 residues. Germline values: CDR1 DFQATT, CDR2 SNEGSKA (reference sequence).

The chain links TRBV11-3 to TRBJ2-1; 9 bases are a match to TRBD1. Losses at the gene ends were 0 bases for V and 6 bases for J; bases not matched to a gene: 18. Germline V gives CDR1 SGHNT, CDR2 YENEEA. The CDR3 is made up of 20 amino acids. CDR3 sequence reads: CASSLDLIFSGTGNGNEQFF. As DNA, the CDR3 is TGTGCCAGCAGCTTAGATCTTATCTTTAGTGGGACAGGGAATGGCAATGAGCAGTTCTTC.

This clonotype was seen ten or more times. The rearrangement links TRBV27 to TRBJ1-1; tentatively, D is TRBD1 (5 bases). Trimming took off 7 bases at V and 1 base at J, with 16 bases between the two ends. This CDR3 contains 15 residues. From germline, CDR1 is MNHEY and CDR2 SMNVEV (reference sequence). CDR3 in amino acids: CASNRIGHRNTEAFF. The CDR3, as DNA: TGTGCCAGCAATAGAATAGGACACAGGAACACTGAAGCTTTCTTT.

This clonotype was picked up many times. This chain connects TRBV2 to TRBJ2-2; D unclear. Trimming removed 3 bases at V and 0 bases at J, with 8 bases between. The length of the CDR3 is 15 residues. Germline V gene lookup returns CDR1 SNHLY and CDR2 FYNNEI. In DNA, the CDR3 is TGTGCCAGCAGTGATAATAGCCCGAACACCGGGGAGCTGTTTTTT. This encodes CASSDNSPNTGELFF.

The chain has TRBV14 and TRBJ2-5, with a weak D call TRBD2 (6 bases). The CDR3 runs 14 residues. V dropped 3 bases and J dropped 5 bases, with 13 bases sitting between them. The germline gives CDR1 SGHDN, CDR2 FVKESK. The CDR3 bases are TGTGCCAGCAGCCAGATCCTAGCGAAGGAGACCCAGTACTTC. Encoded protein: CASSQILAKETQYF.

At least ten counts were recorded for this clonotype. This sequence joins TRBV3-1 and TRBJ2-7; 13 bases map to TRBD2. Germline-derived CDR1 and CDR2 are LGHDT and YNNKEL (reference sequence). After removal of 4 bases from V and 2 bases from J, the junction contained 5 bases not matched to a gene. The CDR3 runs 16 residues. The CDR3 DNA sequence: TGTGCCAGCAGCCTACAGGGACTAGCGGGACCCTACGAGCAGTACTTC. Amino acids: CASSLQGLAGPYEQYF.

This clonotype was seen once. A junction end diverges from the germline sequence, so it may reflect a read error. This chain uses TRBV19 with TRBJ1-1; D remains unclear. Per germline, CDR1 LNHDA and CDR2 SQIVND (reference sequence). CDR3 size: 13 residues. CDR3 protein: CASSPQLNTETFF. For the CDR3, the DNA is TGTGCCAGTAGTCCACAACTGAACACTGAAACTTTCTTT. The variable domain in full, with the rest retrieved from reference TRBV19 and TRBJ1-1, is DGGITQSPKYLFRKEGQNVTLSCEQNLNHDAMYWYRQDPGQGLRLIYYSQIVNDFQKGDIAEGYSVSREKKESFPLTVTSAQKNPTAFYLCASSPQLNTETFFGQGTRLTVV.

This clonotype was counted only a few times. The chain is built from TRBV4-2 and TRBJ2-1; 7 bases fit TRBD2. The germline V gene has CDR1 LGHNA and CDR2 YNFKEQ. After removal of 4 bases from V and 0 bases from J, the junction contained 9 bases not matched to a gene. There are 17 residues in the CDR3. CDR3 sequence reads: CASSPITGGSSYNEQFF. Written as DNA, the CDR3 is TGTGCCAGCAGCCCTATTACCGGGGGGAGCTCCTACAATGAGCAGTTCTTC.

V is TRBV7-9 and J is TRBJ1-2; D unclear. The germline CDR1 and CDR2 sequences are SEHNR and FQNEAQ (reference sequence). This CDR3 is built from 13 residues. The V end lost 0 bases, the J end lost 6 bases, and 8 bases lay between the germline ends. CDR3 coding DNA: TGTGCCAGCAGCTTAGCCGCAGGAAATGGCTACACCTTC. Amino acid sequence: CASSLAAGNGYTF. The complete variable domain, with remaining parts taken from reference TRBV7-9 and TRBJ1-2, reads DTGVSQNPRHKITKRGQNVTFRCDPISEHNRLYWYRQTLGQGPEFLTYFQNEAQLEKSRLLSDRFSAERPKGSFSTLEIQRTEQGDSAMYLCASSLAAGNGYTFGSGTRLTVV.

This clonotype was seen many times. The chain carries TRBV6-5 and TRBJ2-2, with TRBD2 matching over 7 bases. The J segment lost 8 bases and the V segment lost 0 bases, leaving 9 bases of the junction unmatched. CDR1 is MNHEY and CDR2 is SVGAGI in the germline V gene. The CDR3 covers 16 residues. The CDR3 nucleotides are TGTGCCAGCAGTTACTCGGGGACTACATTTGCAGGGGAGCTGTTTTTT. Its translation: CASSYSGTTFAGELFF.

On this clonotype itself: A single base separates this from a much larger clone, so it may be a read error. The genes are TRBV11-2 and TRBJ2-1, with D possibly matching TRBD1 (5 bases). Germline-derived CDR1 and CDR2 are SGHAT and FQNNGV. The CDR3 is 14 residues long. Trimming removed 6 bases from V and 6 bases from J, with 15 bases in between. CDR3 in DNA: TGTGCCAGCAGTTTACCCCTCAGGGTCAATGAGCAGTTCTTC. It is translated as CASSLPLRVNEQFF.

The chain uses TRBV5-8 and TRBJ2-7, with 10 bases matching TRBD2. Per the germline V gene, CDR1 is SGHTS and CDR2 is YDEGEE. With 4 bases clipped from V and 1 base from J, the junction kept 14 bases outside the gene matches. This CDR3 contains 18 residues. In DNA form, the CDR3 reads TGTGCCAGCAGCCCCGTCCCAATGAGCGGGAGGGCATCCTACGAGCAGTACTTC. This sequence encodes CASSPVPMSGRASYEQYF.

This clonotype was seen many times. The chain joins TRBV7-2 to TRBJ1-1; D is ambiguous. Trimming stripped 0 bases from V and 7 bases from J, with 12 bases between. The CDR3 runs 14 residues. Germline CDR1 is SGHTA and CDR2 is FQGNSA. The CDR3 DNA follows: TGTGCCAGCAGCTTAGCAGAGGGAGGGTTTGAAGCTTTCTTT. This sequence encodes CASSLAEGGFEAFF.

This clonotype was detected a few times. The V gene is TRBV7-9, the J gene TRBJ2-7; D could derive from TRBD1 or TRBD2 (5 bases each). V shed 5 bases and J shed 0 bases, with 14 bases lying between them. Germline CDR1 and CDR2: SEHNR and FQNEAQ (reference sequence). The CDR3 totals 15 residues. The CDR3 protein is CASSQGDGSSYEQYF. CDR3 bases: TGTGCCAGCAGCCAAGGGGACGGAAGCTCCTACGAGCAGTACTTC.

This clonotype showed up just a few times. The V and J genes are TRBV30 and TRBJ2-5, with TRBD2 matching 11 bases. Losses at the gene ends were 5 bases for V and 3 bases for J; bases not matched to a gene: 5. In germline, CDR1 is GTSNPN, CDR2 SVGIG (reference sequence). The CDR3 covers 14 residues. The CDR3 DNA is TGTGCCTGGCTTACTAGCGGGAGTAAAGAGACCCAGTACTTC. Its translation is CAWLTSGSKETQYF.

The chain links TRBV15 to TRBJ2-7; possible D gene TRBD2, 6 bases. CDR3 size: 15 residues. Trimming pared 0 bases from V and 3 bases from J, leaving 12 bases between. The germline V gene has CDR1 LNHNV and CDR2 YYDKDF (reference sequence). The CDR3 region is CATSRDGTGLYEQYF. For the CDR3, the DNA is TGTGCCACCAGCAGAGATGGGACTGGACTCTACGAGCAGTACTTC.

This clonotype was recorded at least ten times. V usage is TRBV5-1 and J usage is TRBJ2-3; 8 bases agree with TRBD2. This CDR3 contains 15 residues. Germline-derived CDR1 and CDR2 are SGHRS and YFSETQ. V shed 5 bases and J 3 bases; nucleotides not matched to a gene: 8. The CDR3 loop is CASSYGRAGTDTQYF. The CDR3 bases are TGCGCCAGCAGTTACGGGAGGGCCGGAACAGATACGCAGTATTTT.

In its sample, this clonotype was seen many times. J is TRBJ2-3 and V is TRBV29-1; D perhaps matches TRBD2 (6 bases). V lost 1 base and J 6 bases, leaving 11 bases between the germline ends. The CDR3 consists of 13 residues. Germline V gene sequence: CDR1 SQVTM, CDR2 ANQGSEA. CDR3: CSVEVGRGDTQYF. In nucleotides, the CDR3 is TGCAGCGTTGAAGTGGGACGGGGGGATACGCAGTATTTT.

This clonotype appeared a few times. The CDR3 loop is CASSPRGQYQPQHF. DNA for the CDR3: TGTGCCAGCAGCCCGAGGGGGCAATATCAGCCCCAGCATTTT. V and J are TRBV25-1 and TRBJ1-5; 7 nucleotides match TRBD1. Trimming removed 6 bases from V and 5 bases from J; junction bases left unmatched: 7. The germline CDR1 and CDR2 sequences are MGHDK and SYGVNS. This CDR3 is 14 amino acids long.

The rearrangement joins TRBV3-1 to TRBJ2-7; perhaps D is TRBD1 or TRBD2 (5 bases each). V was pared by 5 bases and J by 4 bases, with 15 bases between. The germline gives CDR1 LGHDT, CDR2 YNNKEL (reference sequence). The CDR3 length is 14 residues. CDR3: CASSTRRGGYEQYF. The DNA of the CDR3 is TGTGCCAGCAGCACCCGACGGGGCGGGTACGAGCAGTACTTC.

Many counts were recorded for this clonotype. The rearrangement links TRBV7-9 to TRBJ1-1, with a possible D match to TRBD1 (6 bases). The CDR3 runs to 17 residues. The V gene lost 4 bases and the J gene lost 0 bases, with 18 bases spanning the gap. Germline V gives CDR1 SEHNR, CDR2 FQNEAQ (reference sequence). CDR3: CASSSTDSRIMNTEAFF. CDR3 in DNA: TGTGCCAGCAGCTCTACGGACAGCCGTATAATGAACACTGAAGCTTTCTTT.

This clonotype was detected many times. The rearrangement links TRBV29-1 to TRBJ1-2, with 10 bases that match TRBD1. The germline CDR1 and CDR2 sequences are SQVTM and ANQGSEA. The trim removed 2 bases at V and 2 bases at J, leaving 2 bases unmatched. CDR3 size: 14 residues. The CDR3 coding sequence is TGCAGCGTTGAAAGGGACAGGGGAAACTATGGCTACACCTTC. It encodes CSVERDRGNYGYTF.

Turning to this clonotype: A much larger clonotype is one base distant, so this may be a read error. The chain carries TRBV28 and TRBJ1-4; D remains unclear. V lost 3 bases to trimming and J lost 3 bases, with 26 bases between them. Germline CDR1 is MDHEN and CDR2 is SYDVKM. This CDR3 region has 20 residues. The CDR3 region is CASSFRSGPCGSRANEKLFF. CDR3 bases: TGTGCCAGCAGTTTTCGGTCCGGGCCATGCGGATCTCGGGCTAATGAAAAACTGTTTTTT.